This entry features one T cell receptor (beta chain) sequence. This sample is part of a study of regulatory T cells in long-lasting Graves disease. The TCR beta library used iRepertoire HTBI primers with Arm-PCR amplification of CDR3. From the multiplex PCR reads, TCRdb called clonotypes with MiXCR, one entry per CDR3 protein. The repertoire holds about 330,000 distinct CDR3 sequences, with 15% to 20% as singletons. Time point defined: newly diagnosed GD, antithyroid drugs for less than 3 months. The TCR library used RNA extracted from PBMCs. CDR1 is SQVTM and CDR2 is ANQGSEA in the germline V gene. The CDR3 length is 14 residues. Trimming shortened V by 0 bases and J by 0 bases, and 6 bases separated the two germline ends. This sample was also put to use in a study of T cells in Graves' hyperthyroidism and ophthalmopathy. As that report states: Expanded thyroid clonotypes (above 0.001) were mostly also found in blood.

The sequencing here drew on peripheral blood mononuclear cells (PBMCs), taken at new diagnosis, from a patient treated with antithyroid drugs. The chain couples TRBV29-1 to TRBJ2-1, with D hard to call. The TCR comes from a woman between 18 and 30 years old with Graves disease. In DNA, the CDR3 is TGCAGCGTTGAAGAGGGTGGCTCCTACAATGAGCAGTTCTTC. This codes for CSVEEGGSYNEQFF.